This T cell receptor (beta chain) emerged from a study of cytomegalovirus exposure and HLA in healthy donors. Across the whole study: An early release of data contained 70 million to 95 million unique TCRs, which came from HLA-typed donors.

General observations from the study: The study reported that TCR beta sequences accurately predicted HLA-A and HLA-B alleles in most subjects. The study flagged approximately 180 TCR beta chains as cytomegalovirus-associated.

This clone was counted between two and nine times. The antigen remains undetermined. This CDR3 has 16 amino acids. Germline loops: CDR1 ENHRY, CDR2 SYGVKD. Trimming took 0 bases from V and 3 from J, leaving 15 bases between them. PCR involved 60 Vbeta and 13 Jbeta primers. The assay was immunoSEQ multiplex PCR, and TCRdb's table has in-frame clones only and misses some. The table shows about 190,000 clones, with over 70% occurring only once. V usage is TRBV10-3 and J usage is TRBJ2-7, with D possibly matching TRBD1 (6 bases). The receptor was derived from a man aged 45-65 years in good health and CMV-seronegative. Sequencing was performed on PBMCs. CDR3 in amino acids: CAISESWETGLYEQYF. The CDR3, as DNA: TGTGCCATCAGTGAGTCGTGGGAAACAGGGCTCTACGAGCAGTACTTC.